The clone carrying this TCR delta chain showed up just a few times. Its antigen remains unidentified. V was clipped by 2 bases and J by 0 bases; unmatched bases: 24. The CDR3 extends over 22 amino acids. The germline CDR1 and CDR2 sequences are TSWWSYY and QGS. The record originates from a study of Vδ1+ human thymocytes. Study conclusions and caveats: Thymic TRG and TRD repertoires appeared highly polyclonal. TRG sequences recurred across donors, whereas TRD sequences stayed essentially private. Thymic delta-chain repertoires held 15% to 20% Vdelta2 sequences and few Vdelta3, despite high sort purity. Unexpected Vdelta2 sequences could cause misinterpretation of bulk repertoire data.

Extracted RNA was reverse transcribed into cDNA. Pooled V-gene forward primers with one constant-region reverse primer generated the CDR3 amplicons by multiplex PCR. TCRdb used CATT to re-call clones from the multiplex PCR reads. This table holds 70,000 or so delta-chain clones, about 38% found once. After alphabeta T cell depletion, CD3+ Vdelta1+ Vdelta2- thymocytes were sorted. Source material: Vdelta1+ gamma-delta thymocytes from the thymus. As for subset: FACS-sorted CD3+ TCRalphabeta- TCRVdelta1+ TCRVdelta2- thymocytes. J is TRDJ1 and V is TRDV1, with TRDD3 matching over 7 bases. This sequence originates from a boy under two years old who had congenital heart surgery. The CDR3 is CALGEFSMYWGKSPSYTDKLIF. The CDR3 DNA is TGTGCTCTTGGGGAATTTTCCATGTACTGGGGAAAGTCCCCCTCGTACACCGATAAACTCATCTTT.